This T cell receptor beta chain originates from a study of cytomegalovirus exposure and HLA in healthy donors. V shed 3 bases and J 7 bases; nucleotides not matched to a gene: 4. The CDR3 extends over 15 amino acids. Looked up from germline, CDR1 is MNHEY and CDR2 is SVGAGI. TCRdb's table, derived via immunoSEQ multiplex PCR, lists solely in-frame clones and lacks some. Of some 110,000 clones detected, about 94% appear once; the ten largest clones hold 1% to 1.5%. The donors were part of the approximately 120-subject validation cohort, which stood apart from the approximately 670-subject first cohort.

The chain is built from TRBV6-5 and TRBJ1-6; 9 bases match TRBD1. The source of this sequence is a woman in her late teens or twenties in good health and CMV-seronegative. The sample taken for sequencing was PBMCs. CDR3 in DNA: TGTGCCAGCAGTTATTTGGGACAGGGCAATTCACCCCTCCACTTT. It translates to CASSYLGQGNSPLHF.